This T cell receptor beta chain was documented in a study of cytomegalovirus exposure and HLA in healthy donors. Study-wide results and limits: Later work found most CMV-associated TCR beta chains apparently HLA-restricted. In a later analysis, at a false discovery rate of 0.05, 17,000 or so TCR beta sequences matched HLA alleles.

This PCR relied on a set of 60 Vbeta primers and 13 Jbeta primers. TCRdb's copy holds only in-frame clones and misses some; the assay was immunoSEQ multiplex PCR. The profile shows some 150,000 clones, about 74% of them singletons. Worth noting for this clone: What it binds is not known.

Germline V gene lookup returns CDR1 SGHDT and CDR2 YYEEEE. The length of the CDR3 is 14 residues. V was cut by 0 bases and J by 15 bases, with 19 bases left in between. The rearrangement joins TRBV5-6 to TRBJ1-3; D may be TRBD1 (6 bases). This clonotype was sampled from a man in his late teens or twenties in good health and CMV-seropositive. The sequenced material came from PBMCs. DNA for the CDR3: TGTGCCAGCAGCTTGGGCCAGGGGCGACAGGCCGAATATTTT. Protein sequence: CASSLGQGRQAEYF.